This TCR beta chain was captured by sequencing in a study of T cell responses to AZD1222 COVID-19 vaccine. Study-level results: Nearly half of spike-specific TCRs reportedly target unmutated variant regions. White British ancestry dominated among donors, who included more females, and clonal diversity was possibly underestimated. At baseline, just a handful of AZD1222 recipients tested seropositive.

The CDR3 spans 13 residues. Trimming left V 5 bases short and J 7 bases short, with 12 bases between. In germline, CDR1 is SGHTA, CDR2 FQGNSA. As to this clone: Its antigen is unidentified.

Profiling relied on immunoSEQ multiplex PCR, and the TCRdb table lists in-frame clones only, not all of them. The sample carries some 130,000 clones, 89% recorded once. The input for sequencing was peripheral blood, taken on day 0 of AZD1222 vaccination. This clonotype was obtained from an adult in good health. The gene calls are TRBV7-2 and TRBJ1-3, with D perhaps TRBD1 (6 bases). For the CDR3, the DNA is TGTGCCAGCAGCGGGGGCGCGGATAACACCATATATTTT. Residues: CASSGGADNTIYF.